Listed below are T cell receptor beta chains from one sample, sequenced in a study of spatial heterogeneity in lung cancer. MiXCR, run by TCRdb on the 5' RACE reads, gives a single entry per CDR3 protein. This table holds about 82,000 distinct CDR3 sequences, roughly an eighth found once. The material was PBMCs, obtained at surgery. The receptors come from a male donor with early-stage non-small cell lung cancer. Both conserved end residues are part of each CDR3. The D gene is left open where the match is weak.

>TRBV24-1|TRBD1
CATSDPGQAFGGYTF
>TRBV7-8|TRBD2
CASSLAVLAGGYSYNEQFF
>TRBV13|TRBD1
CASSFWDRDHEQYF
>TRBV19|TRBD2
CASSIQRDNQDEQFF
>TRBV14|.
CASSLGGVIEQYF
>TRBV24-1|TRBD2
CATSDWTSGKETQYF
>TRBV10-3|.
CATGAREGQPQHF
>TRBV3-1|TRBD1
CASSQVRQGANGELFF
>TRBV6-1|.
CASSDRGGSNQPQHF
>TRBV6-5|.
CASSSTANYGYTF
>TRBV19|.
CASSIGPAGFNQPQHF
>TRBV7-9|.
CASSFRDTEETQYF
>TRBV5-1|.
CASSLPGSGANVLTF
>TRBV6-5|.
CASGKSRRELSTRVYEQYF
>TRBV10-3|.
CAISEEVNTYYEQYF
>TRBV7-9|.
CASSPDGFYGYTF
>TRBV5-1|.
CASSLTGLNEKLFF
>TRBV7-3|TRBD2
CASSPGEGNEQFF
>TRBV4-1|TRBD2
CASSQELAGDIYEQYF
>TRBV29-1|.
CSVEKGPWNTEAFF
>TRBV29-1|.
CSVEIPGVETQYF
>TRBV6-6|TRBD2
CASENSGSQDEQFF
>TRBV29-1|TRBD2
CSVDFPGLAASNHNNEQFF
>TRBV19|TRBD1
CASSARTGVGYEQYF
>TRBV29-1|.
CSVLLPGFNTEAFF
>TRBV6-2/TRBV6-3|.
CASSQRGTGANVLTF
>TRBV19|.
CASSIGGGEQFF
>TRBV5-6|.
CASSWERREAFF
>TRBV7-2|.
CASSFTGDFTDTQYF
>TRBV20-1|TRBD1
CSAEDRVRNQPQHF
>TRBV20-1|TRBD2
CSAVAGLGTDTQYF
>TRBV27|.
CASSLSPRTGREQYF
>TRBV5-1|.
CASSLDEQPSYSNQPQHF
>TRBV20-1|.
CSARDQAHVNGYTF
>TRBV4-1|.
CASSQEFSDYPEQYF
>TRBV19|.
CASKTNGAGYTF
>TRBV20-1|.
CSASDGAANSPLHF
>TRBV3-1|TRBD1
CASSSGTGILNEQFF
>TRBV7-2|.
CASSQNRPYGYTF
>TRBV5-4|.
CASSLGGLNYEQYF
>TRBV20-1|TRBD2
CSARDGGLAGVGEQYF
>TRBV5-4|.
CASSWGAGTLEYYTDTQYF
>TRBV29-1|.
CSVGEDKYQPQHF
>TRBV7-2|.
CASSLLGTTMSGELFF
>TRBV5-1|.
CASSLSTDTQYF
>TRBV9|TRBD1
CASSVGDRGYYEQYF
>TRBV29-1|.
CSHALTGQETQYF
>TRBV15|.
CATSRALWTEAFF
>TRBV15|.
CATSRVAQGYQPQHF
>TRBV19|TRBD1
CASSPQGASNEQFF
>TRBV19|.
CASTAGSSYNEQFF
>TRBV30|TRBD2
CAWGLGAVQFF
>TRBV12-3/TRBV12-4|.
CASSSTGHEAEQYF
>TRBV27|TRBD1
CASSPRQGADTQYF
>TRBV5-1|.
CASSLLVPGRGTEAFF
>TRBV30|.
CAYLGITEAFF
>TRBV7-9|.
CASSPPGRAPNEKLFF
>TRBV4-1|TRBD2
CASSQEREGLAQVRQFF